The entry below describes one T cell receptor (beta chain). The antigen is undetermined. The data are from a study of beta chain features in type 1 diabetes. Findings of the study overall: Whether TCRB rearrangement is influenced by HLA type went unresolved here.

The investigators reverse transcribed all of the isolated RNA, so they sequenced expressed TCRB transcripts. Here immunoSEQ multiplex PCR was the method, and the copy in TCRdb shows in-frame clones only, minus some. The sample has a few hundred thousand clones; about 29% are singletons. V was shortened by 0 bases and J by 0 bases, with 13 bases between the two germline ends. Germline V lookup: CDR1 SGHRS, CDR2 YFSETQ. The length of the CDR3 is 17 residues. Specimen: naive CD4+ T cells from blood. The genes are TRBV5-1 and TRBJ2-1; D is uncertain. This clonotype was sampled from a man aged 18 to 30 in good health. CDR3 coding DNA: TGCGCCAGCAGCTTGGGAAGGCTGACGAGCTCCTACAATGAGCAGTTCTTC. Translation gives CASSLGRLTSSYNEQFF. The full variable domain, its missing parts supplied by reference TRBV5-1 and TRBJ2-1, is KAGVTQTPRYLIKTRGQQVTLSCSPISGHRSVSWYQQTPGQGLQFLFEYFSETQRNKGNFPGRFSGRQFSNSRSEMNVSTLELGDSALYLCASSLGRLTSSYNEQFFGPGTRLTVL.